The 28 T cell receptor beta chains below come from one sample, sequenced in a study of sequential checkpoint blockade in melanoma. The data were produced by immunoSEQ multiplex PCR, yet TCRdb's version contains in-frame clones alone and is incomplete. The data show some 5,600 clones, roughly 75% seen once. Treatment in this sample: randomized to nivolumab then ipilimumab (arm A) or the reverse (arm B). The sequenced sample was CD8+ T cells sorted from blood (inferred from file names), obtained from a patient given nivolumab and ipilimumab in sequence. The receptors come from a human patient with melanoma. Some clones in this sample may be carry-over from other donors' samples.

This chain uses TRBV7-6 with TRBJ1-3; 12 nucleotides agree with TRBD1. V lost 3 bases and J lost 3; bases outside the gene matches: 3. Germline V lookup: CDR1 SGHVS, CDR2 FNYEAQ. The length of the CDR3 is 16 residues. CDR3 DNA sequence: TGTGCCAGCAGCTTGGGACAGGGGGCTTTTGGAAACACCATATATTTT. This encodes CASSLGQGAFGNTIYF.

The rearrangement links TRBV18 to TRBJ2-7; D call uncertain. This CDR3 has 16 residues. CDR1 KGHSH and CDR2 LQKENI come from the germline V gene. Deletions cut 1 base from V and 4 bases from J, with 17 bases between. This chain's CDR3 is CASSPLKSRNLYEQYF. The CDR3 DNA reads TGTGCCAGCTCACCACTAAAATCTCGCAACTTATACGAGCAGTACTTC.

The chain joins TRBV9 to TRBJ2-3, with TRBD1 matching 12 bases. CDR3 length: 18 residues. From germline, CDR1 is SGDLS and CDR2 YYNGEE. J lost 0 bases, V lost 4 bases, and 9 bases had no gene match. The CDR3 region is CASSPGTGGRGSTDTQYF. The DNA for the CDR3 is TGTGCCAGCAGCCCCGGGACAGGGGGCAGGGGGAGCACAGATACGCAGTATTTT. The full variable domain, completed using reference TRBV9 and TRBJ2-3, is DSGVTQTPKHLITATGQRVTLRCSPRSGDLSVYWYQQSLDQGLQFLIQYYNGEERAKGNILERFSAQQFPDLHSELNLSSLELGDSALYFCASSPGTGGRGSTDTQYFGPGTRLTVL.

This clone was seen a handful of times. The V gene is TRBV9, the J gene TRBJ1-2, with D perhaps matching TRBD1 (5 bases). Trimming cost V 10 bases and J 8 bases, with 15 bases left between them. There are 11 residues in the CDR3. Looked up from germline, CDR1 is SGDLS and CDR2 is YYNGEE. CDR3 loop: CAGGTGPGYTF. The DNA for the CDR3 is TGTGCCGGGGGGACTGGCCCAGGCTACACCTTC.

This CDR3 reads CASSFVVRGNDEQYF. The CDR3 coding sequence is TGTGCCAGCAGTTTTGTGGTCAGGGGGAACGACGAGCAGTACTTC. This chain uses TRBV28 with TRBJ2-7; 7 nucleotides match TRBD1. The CDR3 spans 15 residues. Trimming took 3 bases from V and 5 from J; bases not matched to a gene: 10. Germline CDR1 reads MDHEN; CDR2 reads SYDVKM.

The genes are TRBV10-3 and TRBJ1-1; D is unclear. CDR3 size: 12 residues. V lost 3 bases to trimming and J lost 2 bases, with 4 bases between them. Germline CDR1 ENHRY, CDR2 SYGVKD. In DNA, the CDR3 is TGTGCCATCAGTGACCCTAACACTGAAGCTTTCTTT. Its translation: CAISDPNTEAFF.

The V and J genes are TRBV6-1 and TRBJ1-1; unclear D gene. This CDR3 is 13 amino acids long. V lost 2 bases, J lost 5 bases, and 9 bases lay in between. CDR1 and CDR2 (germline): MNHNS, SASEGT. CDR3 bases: TGTGCCAGCAGTGAATATGCGGGGACTGAAGCTTTCTTT. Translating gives CASSEYAGTEAFF.

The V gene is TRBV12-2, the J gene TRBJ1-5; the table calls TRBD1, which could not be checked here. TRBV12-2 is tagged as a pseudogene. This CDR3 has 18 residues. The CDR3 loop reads CASRFGMTGADGNQPQHF. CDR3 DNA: TGTGCAAGTCGTTTTGGCATGACAGGCGCCGATGGCAATCAGCCCCAGCATTTT.

The CDR3 DNA follows: TGTGCCAGCAGTCTCGGTGCCTACAATCAGCCCCAGCATTTT. It codes for CASSLGAYNQPQHF. The rearrangement joins TRBV27 to TRBJ1-5; no definite D call. CDR1 MNHEY and CDR2 SMNVEV come from the germline V gene (reference sequence). The CDR3 runs to 14 residues. V was cut by 5 bases and J by 3 bases, with 11 bases left in between.

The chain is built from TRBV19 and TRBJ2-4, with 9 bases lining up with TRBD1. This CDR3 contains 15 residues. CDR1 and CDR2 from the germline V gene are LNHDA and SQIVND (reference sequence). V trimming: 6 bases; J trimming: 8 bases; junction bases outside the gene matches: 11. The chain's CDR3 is CASSFGDRAKDIQYF. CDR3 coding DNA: TGTGCCAGTAGCTTCGGGGACAGGGCTAAGGACATTCAGTACTTC.

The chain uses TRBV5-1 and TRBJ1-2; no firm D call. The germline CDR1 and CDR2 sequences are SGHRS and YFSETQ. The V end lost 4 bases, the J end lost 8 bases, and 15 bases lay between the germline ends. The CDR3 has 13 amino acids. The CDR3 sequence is CASSLSSGSGYTF. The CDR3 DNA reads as TGCGCCAGCAGCCTGTCCTCGGGGAGCGGCTACACCTTC.

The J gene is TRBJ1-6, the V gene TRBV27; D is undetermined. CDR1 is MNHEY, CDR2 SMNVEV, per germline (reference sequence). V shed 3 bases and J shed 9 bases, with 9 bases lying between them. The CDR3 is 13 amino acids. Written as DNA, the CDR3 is TGTGCCAGCAGTTTGAGTAGTGGTTCACCCCTCCACTTT. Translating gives CASSLSSGSPLHF.

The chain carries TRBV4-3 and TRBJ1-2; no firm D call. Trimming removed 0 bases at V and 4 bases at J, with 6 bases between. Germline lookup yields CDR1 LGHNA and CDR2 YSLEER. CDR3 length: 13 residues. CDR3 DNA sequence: TGCGCCAGCAGCCAAGATCCCGGCTATGGCTACACCTTC. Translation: CASSQDPGYGYTF.

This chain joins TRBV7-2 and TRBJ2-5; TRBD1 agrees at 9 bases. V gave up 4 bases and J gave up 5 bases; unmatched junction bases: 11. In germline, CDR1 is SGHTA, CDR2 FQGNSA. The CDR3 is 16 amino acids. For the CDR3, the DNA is TGTGCCAGCAGCTCGAGGGACAGGGCGTCGGGGGAGACCCAGTACTTC. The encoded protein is CASSSRDRASGETQYF. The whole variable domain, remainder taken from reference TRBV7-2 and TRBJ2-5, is GAGVSQSPSNKVTEKGKDVELRCDPISGHTALYWYRQSLGQGLEFLIYFQGNSAPDKSGLPSDRFSAERTGGSVSTLTIQRTQQEDSAVYLCASSSRDRASGETQYFGPGTRLLVL.

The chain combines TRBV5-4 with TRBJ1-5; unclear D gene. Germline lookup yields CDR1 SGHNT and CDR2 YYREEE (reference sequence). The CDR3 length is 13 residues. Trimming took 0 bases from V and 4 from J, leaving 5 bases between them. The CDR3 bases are TGTGCCAGCAGCTTGGTCCCGAATCAGCCCCAGCATTTT. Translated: CASSLVPNQPQHF.

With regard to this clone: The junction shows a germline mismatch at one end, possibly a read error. CDR3 bases: TGTGCCAGCAGCTTAGAGGGGGCAGGGACTAGCCGGGAGACCCGGTACTTC. Its translation is CASSLEGAGTSRETRYF. This chain links TRBV7-9 with TRBJ2-5; 9 positions agree with TRBD2. Germline loops: CDR1 SEHNR, CDR2 FQNEAQ (reference sequence). The length of the CDR3 is 17 residues.

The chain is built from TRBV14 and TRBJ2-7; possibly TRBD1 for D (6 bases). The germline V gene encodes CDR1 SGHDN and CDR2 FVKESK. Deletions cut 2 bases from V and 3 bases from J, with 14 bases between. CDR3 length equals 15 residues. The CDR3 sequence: CASSQSRGSHYEQYF. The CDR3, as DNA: TGTGCCAGCAGCCAATCCAGGGGTAGTCACTACGAGCAGTACTTC.

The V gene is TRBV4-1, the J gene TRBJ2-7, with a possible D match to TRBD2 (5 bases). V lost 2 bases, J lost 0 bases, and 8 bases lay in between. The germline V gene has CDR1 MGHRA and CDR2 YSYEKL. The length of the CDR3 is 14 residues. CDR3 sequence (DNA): TGCGCCAGCAGCCAACTGGACTCCTCCTACGAGCAGTACTTC. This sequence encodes CASSQLDSSYEQYF.

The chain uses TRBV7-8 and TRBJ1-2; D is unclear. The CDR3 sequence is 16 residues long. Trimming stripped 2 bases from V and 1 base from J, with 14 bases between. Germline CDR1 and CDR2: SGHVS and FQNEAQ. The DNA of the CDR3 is TGTGCCAGCAGCTTACCTGATACTCCCCTTAACTATGGCTACACCTTC. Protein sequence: CASSLPDTPLNYGYTF.

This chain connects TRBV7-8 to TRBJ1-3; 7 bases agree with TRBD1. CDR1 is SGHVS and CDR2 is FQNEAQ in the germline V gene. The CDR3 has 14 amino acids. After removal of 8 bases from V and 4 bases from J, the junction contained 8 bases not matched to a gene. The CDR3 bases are TGTGCCAGCGCGTCGACAGGGTCCGGAAACACCATATATTTT. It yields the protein CASASTGSGNTIYF.

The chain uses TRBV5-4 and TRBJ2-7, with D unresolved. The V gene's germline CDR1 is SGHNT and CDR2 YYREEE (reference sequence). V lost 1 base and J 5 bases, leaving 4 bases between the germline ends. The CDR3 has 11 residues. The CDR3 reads CASSLYHEQYF. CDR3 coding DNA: TGTGCCAGCAGCTTGTATCACGAGCAGTACTTC.

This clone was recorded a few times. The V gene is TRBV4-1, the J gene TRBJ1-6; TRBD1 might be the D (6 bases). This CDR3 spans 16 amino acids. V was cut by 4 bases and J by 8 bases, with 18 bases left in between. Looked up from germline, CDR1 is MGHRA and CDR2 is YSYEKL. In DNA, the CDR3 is TGCGCCAGCAGCCCCCGGAGTCAGGGGACGCATTCACCCCTCCACTTT. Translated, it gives CASSPRSQGTHSPLHF.

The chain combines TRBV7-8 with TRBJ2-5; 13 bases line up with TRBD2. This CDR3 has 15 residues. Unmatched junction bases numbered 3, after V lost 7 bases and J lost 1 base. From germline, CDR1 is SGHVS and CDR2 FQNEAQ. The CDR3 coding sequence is TGTGCCAGCACCCGGACTAGCGGGGGCCAAGAGACCCAGTACTTC. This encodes CASTRTSGGQETQYF. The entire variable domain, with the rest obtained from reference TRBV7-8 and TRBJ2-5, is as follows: GAGVSQSPRYKVAKRGQDVALRCDPISGHVSLFWYQQALGQGPEFLTYFQNEAQLDKSGLPSDRFFAERPEGSVSTLKIQRTQQEDSAVYLCASTRTSGGQETQYFGPGTRLLVL.

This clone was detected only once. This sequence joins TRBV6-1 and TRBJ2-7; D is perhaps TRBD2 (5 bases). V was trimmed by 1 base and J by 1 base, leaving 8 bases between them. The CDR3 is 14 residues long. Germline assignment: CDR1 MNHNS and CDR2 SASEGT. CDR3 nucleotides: TGTGCCAGCAGTGAAGACGAGGGTTCCTACGAGCAGTACTTC. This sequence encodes CASSEDEGSYEQYF.

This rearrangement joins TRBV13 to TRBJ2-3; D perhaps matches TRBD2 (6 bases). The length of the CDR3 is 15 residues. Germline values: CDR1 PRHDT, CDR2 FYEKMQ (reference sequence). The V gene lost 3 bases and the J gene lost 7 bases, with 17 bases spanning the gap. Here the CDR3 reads CASSFGTLGVNTQYF. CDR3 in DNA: TGTGCCAGCAGCTTCGGGACTTTGGGGGTTAATACGCAGTATTTT.

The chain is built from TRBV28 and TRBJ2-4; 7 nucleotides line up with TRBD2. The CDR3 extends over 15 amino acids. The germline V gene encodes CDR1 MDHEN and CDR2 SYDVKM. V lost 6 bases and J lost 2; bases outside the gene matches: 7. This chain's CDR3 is CASRGGLGSKNIQYF. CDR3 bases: TGTGCCAGCAGGGGAGGGTTGGGGTCCAAAAACATTCAGTACTTC.

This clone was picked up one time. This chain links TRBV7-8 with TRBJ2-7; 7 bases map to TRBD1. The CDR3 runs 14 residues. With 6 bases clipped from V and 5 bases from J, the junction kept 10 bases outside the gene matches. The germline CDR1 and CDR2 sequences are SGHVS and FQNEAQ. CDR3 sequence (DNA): TGTGCCAGCAGTCCCGAGGGCAGGGGGAACGAGCAGTACTTC. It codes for CASSPEGRGNEQYF. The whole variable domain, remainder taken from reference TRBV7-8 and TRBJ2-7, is GAGVSQSPRYKVAKRGQDVALRCDPISGHVSLFWYQQALGQGPEFLTYFQNEAQLDKSGLPSDRFFAERPEGSVSTLKIQRTQQEDSAVYLCASSPEGRGNEQYFGPGTRLTVT.

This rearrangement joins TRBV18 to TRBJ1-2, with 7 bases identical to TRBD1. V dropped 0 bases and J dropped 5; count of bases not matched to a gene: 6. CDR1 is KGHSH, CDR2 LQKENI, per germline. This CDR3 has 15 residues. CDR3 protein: CASSPPGQVFYGYTF. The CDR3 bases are TGTGCCAGCTCACCACCAGGACAGGTTTTTTATGGCTACACCTTC.